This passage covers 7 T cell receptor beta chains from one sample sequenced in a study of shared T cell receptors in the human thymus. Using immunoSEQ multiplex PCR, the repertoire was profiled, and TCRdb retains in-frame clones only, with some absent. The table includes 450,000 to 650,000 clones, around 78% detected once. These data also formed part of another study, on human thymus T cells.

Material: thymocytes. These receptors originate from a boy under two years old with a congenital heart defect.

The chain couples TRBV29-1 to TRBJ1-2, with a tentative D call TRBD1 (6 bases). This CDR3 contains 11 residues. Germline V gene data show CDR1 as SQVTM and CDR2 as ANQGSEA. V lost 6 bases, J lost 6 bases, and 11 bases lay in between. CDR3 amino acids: CSVDRPDGYTF. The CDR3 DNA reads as TGCAGCGTAGACAGGCCGGATGGCTACACCTTC.

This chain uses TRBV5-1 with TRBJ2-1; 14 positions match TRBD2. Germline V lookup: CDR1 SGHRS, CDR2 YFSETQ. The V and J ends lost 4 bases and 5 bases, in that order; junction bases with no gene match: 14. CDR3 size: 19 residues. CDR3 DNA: TGCGCCAGCAGCGAGTGCCCCGGACTAGCGGGAGGACGGGACAATGAGCAGTTCTTC. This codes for CASSECPGLAGGRDNEQFF.

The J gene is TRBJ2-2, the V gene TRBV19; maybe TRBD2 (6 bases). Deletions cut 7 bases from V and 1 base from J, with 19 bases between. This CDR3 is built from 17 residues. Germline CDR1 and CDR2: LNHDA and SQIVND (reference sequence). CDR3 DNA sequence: TGTGCCAGTAAAGCGGGCGTCGGACGGCAGAACACCGGGGAGCTGTTTTTT. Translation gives CASKAGVGRQNTGELFF. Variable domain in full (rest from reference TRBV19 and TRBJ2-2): DGGITQSPKYLFRKEGQNVTLSCEQNLNHDAMYWYRQDPGQGLRLIYYSQIVNDFQKGDIAEGYSVSREKKESFPLTVTSAQKNPTAFYLCASKAGVGRQNTGELFFGEGSRLTVL.

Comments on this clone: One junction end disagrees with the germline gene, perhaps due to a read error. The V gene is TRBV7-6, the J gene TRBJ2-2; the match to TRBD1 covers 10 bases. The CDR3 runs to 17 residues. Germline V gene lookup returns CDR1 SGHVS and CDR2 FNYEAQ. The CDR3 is CTSSLGRQGALSGELFF. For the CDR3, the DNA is TGTACCAGCAGCTTAGGGCGACAGGGGGCGTTATCCGGGGAGCTGTTTTTT.

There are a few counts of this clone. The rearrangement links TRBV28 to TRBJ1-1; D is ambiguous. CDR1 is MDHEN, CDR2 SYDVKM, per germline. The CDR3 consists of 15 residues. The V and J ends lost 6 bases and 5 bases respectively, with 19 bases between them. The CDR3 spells CASSFFGGEQTEAFF. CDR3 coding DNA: TGTGCCAGCAGCTTCTTCGGCGGGGAACAGACTGAAGCTTTCTTT.

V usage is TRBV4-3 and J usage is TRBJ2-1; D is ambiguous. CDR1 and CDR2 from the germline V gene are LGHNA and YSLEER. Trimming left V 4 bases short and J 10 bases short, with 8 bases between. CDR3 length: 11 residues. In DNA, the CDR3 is TGCGCCAGCAGCCCCAGGTCGGAGCAGTTCTTC. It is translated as CASSPRSEQFF.

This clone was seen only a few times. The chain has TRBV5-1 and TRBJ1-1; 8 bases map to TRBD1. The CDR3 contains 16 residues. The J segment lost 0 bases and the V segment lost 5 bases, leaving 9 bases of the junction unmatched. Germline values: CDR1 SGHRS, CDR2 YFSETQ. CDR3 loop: CASRGGTGPLNTEAFF. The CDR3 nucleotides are TGCGCCAGCAGGGGGGGGACAGGCCCTTTGAACACTGAAGCTTTCTTT.